The sample holds a few counts of the clone carrying this T cell receptor (beta chain). This entry belongs to a study of blood T cell repertoires in COVID-19. At the level of the study: Italy, Spain and the United States were the sources of the convalescent and acute COVID-19 samples. Nucleic acid was either cDNA or gDNA, and it came from T cells, B-cell-depleted T cells, or PBMCs.

TCRdb's copy holds only in-frame clones and misses some; the assay was immunoSEQ multiplex PCR. The sample carries over 200,000 clones, 75% to 90% recorded once. All enrollees were about 18 to 89 years old and from fewer than 30 US areas. Cohorts were based on clinical histories the participants reported. Material for sequencing was PBMCs or T cells enriched from blood (not recorded which). This sequence originates from a man between 35 and 55 years old who had recovered from COVID-19.

Written as DNA, the CDR3 is TGTGCCAGCAGTTCCGGCGGGAACTACGAGCAGTACTTC. Translation gives CASSSGGNYEQYF. The V call is TRBV27, the J call TRBJ2-7, with a weak D call TRBD2 (6 bases). Germline V lookup: CDR1 MNHEY, CDR2 SMNVEV (reference sequence). The CDR3 is made up of 13 amino acids. Trimming cost V 4 bases and J 3 bases, with 10 bases left between them.